The 17 T cell receptor beta chains below all came from one sample that was sequenced in a study of control samples from healthy donors and cancer patients. The method was immunoSEQ multiplex PCR; TCRdb's version includes in-frame clones alone and lacks a portion of them. The data hold 35,000 to 55,000 clones, with approximately 90% observed a single time. Specimen: PBMCs. The receptors were gathered from a middle-aged woman with head and neck cancer.

Worth noting for this clone: The junction and the germline gene differ at one end; a read error may be behind it. The same CDR3 also results from other DNA sequences found in this sample. The chain uses TRBV19 and TRBJ1-5; D is undetermined. The CDR3 covers 12 residues. Germline V gene data show CDR1 as LNHDA and CDR2 as SQIVND (reference sequence). The CDR3 sequence is CASRAGNQPQHF. CDR3 bases: TGTGCCAGTAGAGCCGGCAATCAGCCACAGCATTTT.

The rearrangement uses TRBV4-1 and TRBJ2-7; 7 nucleotides line up with TRBD2. In germline, CDR1 is MGHRA, CDR2 YSYEKL. The CDR3 has 14 amino acids. Unmatched junction bases numbered 7, after V lost 5 bases and J lost 3 bases. CDR3 sequence: CASSYLAENYEQYF. The CDR3 coding sequence is TGCGCCAGCAGCTACCTAGCGGAAAACTACGAGCAGTACTTC.

The V call is TRBV5-1, the J call TRBJ2-5; D is ambiguous. Germline lookup yields CDR1 SGHRS and CDR2 YFSETQ. V lost 3 bases, J lost 2 bases, and 14 bases lay in between. The CDR3 is made up of 15 amino acids. The DNA of the CDR3 is TGCGCCAGCAGCTATTCCCGAGCGTCGCAAGAGACCCAGTACTTC. Translation: CASSYSRASQETQYF.

This clone occurred once. This chain joins TRBV5-1 and TRBJ2-2; D possibly corresponds to TRBD1 (7 bases). V lost 4 bases and J 5 bases, leaving 27 bases between the germline ends. The CDR3 is 19 residues long. Germline assignment: CDR1 SGHRS and CDR2 YFSETQ. The CDR3 DNA reads TGCGCCAGCAGCCCCGGGCAACTGACAGGGAGGTTGAGGACCGGGGAGCTGTTTTTT. Amino acids: CASSPGQLTGRLRTGELFF. Full variable domain (outside the CDR3, taken from reference TRBV5-1 and TRBJ2-2): KAGVTQTPRYLIKTRGQQVTLSCSPISGHRSVSWYQQTPGQGLQFLFEYFSETQRNKGNFPGRFSGRQFSNSRSEMNVSTLELGDSALYLCASSPGQLTGRLRTGELFFGEGSRLTVL.

The chain links TRBV27 to TRBJ1-2; no definite D call. This CDR3 contains 14 residues. V lost 0 bases and J 4 bases, leaving 9 bases between the germline ends. Looked up from germline, CDR1 is MNHEY and CDR2 is SMNVEV (reference sequence). The DNA for the CDR3 is TGTGCCAGCAGTTTATCGCGACCGATCTATGGCTACACCTTC. Translated, it gives CASSLSRPIYGYTF.

The rearrangement uses TRBV5-4 and TRBJ1-2, with D uncertain. The CDR3 extends over 14 amino acids. Trimming took off 0 bases at V and 8 bases at J, with 14 bases between the two ends. The germline CDR1 and CDR2 sequences are SGHNT and YYREEE (reference sequence). The CDR3 protein is CASSLVIGKNGYTF. In nucleotides, the CDR3 is TGTGCCAGCAGCTTGGTTATAGGGAAGAACGGCTACACCTTC.

The chain has TRBV6-5 and TRBJ2-3; 11 nucleotides align to TRBD1. This CDR3 comprises 14 residues. The V gene end was trimmed by 7 bases and the J gene end by 7 bases; junction bases not matched to a gene: 7. Germline assignment: CDR1 MNHEY and CDR2 SVGAGI. CDR3: CASTPDRGRNTQYF. CDR3 DNA sequence: TGTGCCAGCACCCCGGACAGGGGGCGGAATACGCAGTATTTT.

The V gene is TRBV7-9, the J gene TRBJ2-7; D gene unclear. The length of the CDR3 is 13 residues. Germline-derived CDR1 and CDR2 are SEHNR and FQNEAQ (reference sequence). The V and J ends lost 1 base and 3 bases respectively, with 7 bases between them. The CDR3 is CASSLGIRYEQYF. The CDR3 region has the DNA TGTGCCAGCAGCTTAGGGATCCGCTACGAGCAGTACTTC.

CDR3 protein: CASSLQGHREAFF. The CDR3 DNA reads as TGTGCCAGCAGTTTACAGGGCCACCGGGAAGCTTTCTTT. The V and J genes are TRBV9 and TRBJ1-1; possible D gene TRBD1, 6 bases. Deletions cut 5 bases from V and 8 bases from J, with 16 bases between. The CDR3 spans 13 residues. Germline CDR1 reads SGDLS; CDR2 reads YYNGEE.

The chain uses TRBV11-2 and TRBJ1-2, with D possibly TRBD1 on 5 matching bases. The CDR3 is 14 residues long. V lost 2 bases, J lost 4 bases, and 11 bases lay in between. Germline V gives CDR1 SGHAT, CDR2 FQNNGV. CDR3 protein: CASSLFGGSYGYTF. The CDR3 DNA sequence: TGTGCCAGCAGCTTATTTGGGGGTAGCTATGGCTACACCTTC.

The chain has TRBV2 and TRBJ2-1, with D uncertain. The CDR3 length is 14 residues. Germline V CDR1 and CDR2: SNHLY, FYNNEI. V lost 2 bases to trimming and J lost 0 bases, with 5 bases between them. The CDR3 is CASSELSSYNEQFF. CDR3 DNA sequence: TGTGCCAGCAGTGAACTGAGCTCCTACAATGAGCAGTTCTTC.

The chain carries TRBV11-2 and TRBJ2-5; 9 bases align to TRBD2. Germline lookup yields CDR1 SGHAT and CDR2 FQNNGV. CDR3 length: 16 amino acids. V shed 6 bases, J shed 6 bases, and the junction held 14 bases outside the gene matches. This CDR3 is CASSSPGTSRLKTQYF. Written as DNA, the CDR3 is TGTGCCAGCAGTTCCCCCGGGACTAGCCGTTTGAAGACCCAGTACTTC.

This clone was found once. The V gene is TRBV5-8, the J gene TRBJ1-1; possibly TRBD1 for D (5 bases). The germline V and J ends were trimmed by 4 bases and 1 base, with 14 bases remaining between them. The CDR3 is made up of 15 amino acids. Germline assignment: CDR1 SGHTS and CDR2 YDEGEE. CDR3 nucleotides: TGTGCCAGCAGCCATGACACCGACAGGAACACTGAAGCTTTCTTT. Amino acid sequence: CASSHDTDRNTEAFF.

J is TRBJ2-6 and V is TRBV6-5; the D gene is possibly TRBD2 (6 bases). In germline, CDR1 is MNHEY, CDR2 SVGAGI. The ends were cut back, 8 bases at V and 4 bases at J, with 12 bases in the middle. The CDR3 runs 14 residues. In DNA, the CDR3 is TGTGCCAGCGCCGGAGGGGCCGGGGCCAACGTCCTGACTTTC. Its translation is CASAGGAGANVLTF.

The rearrangement uses TRBV5-6 and TRBJ2-5; D call uncertain. Germline V gene data show CDR1 as SGHDT and CDR2 as YYEEEE. The CDR3 spans 14 residues. V was shortened by 0 bases and J by 1 base, with 7 bases between the two germline ends. The CDR3 is CASSLVRTQETQYF. The CDR3 DNA sequence: TGTGCCAGCAGCTTGGTGCGAACCCAAGAGACCCAGTACTTC. The whole variable domain, filled in from reference TRBV5-6 and TRBJ2-5, reads DAGVTQSPTHLIKTRGQQVTLRCSPKSGHDTVSWYQQALGQGPQFIFQYYEEEERQRGNFPDRFSGHQFPNYSSELNVNALLLGDSALYLCASSLVRTQETQYFGPGTRLLVL.

V is TRBV7-2 and J is TRBJ1-5; D may be TRBD1 (5 bases). This CDR3 spans 14 amino acids. V lost 5 bases and J 3 bases, leaving 11 bases between the germline ends. The germline CDR1 and CDR2 sequences are SGHTA and FQGNSA. CDR3 residues: CASSRDGINQPQHF. CDR3 coding DNA: TGTGCCAGCAGCAGGGACGGCATCAATCAGCCCCAGCATTTT. Filled out from reference TRBV7-2 and TRBJ1-5, the complete variable domain reads GAGVSQSPSNKVTEKGKDVELRCDPISGHTALYWYRQSLGQGLEFLIYFQGNSAPDKSGLPSDRFSAERTGGSVSTLTIQRTQQEDSAVYLCASSRDGINQPQHFGDGTRLSIL.

This sequence joins TRBV7-6 and TRBJ2-1, with 7 bases matching TRBD1. This CDR3 has 15 residues. J was trimmed by 4 bases and V by 1 base; bases with no gene match: 4. The germline V gene encodes CDR1 SGHVS and CDR2 FNYEAQ. DNA for the CDR3: TGTGCCAGCAGCTTAGAGACAGGGATATACAATGAGCAGTTCTTC. Translated, it gives CASSLETGIYNEQFF.